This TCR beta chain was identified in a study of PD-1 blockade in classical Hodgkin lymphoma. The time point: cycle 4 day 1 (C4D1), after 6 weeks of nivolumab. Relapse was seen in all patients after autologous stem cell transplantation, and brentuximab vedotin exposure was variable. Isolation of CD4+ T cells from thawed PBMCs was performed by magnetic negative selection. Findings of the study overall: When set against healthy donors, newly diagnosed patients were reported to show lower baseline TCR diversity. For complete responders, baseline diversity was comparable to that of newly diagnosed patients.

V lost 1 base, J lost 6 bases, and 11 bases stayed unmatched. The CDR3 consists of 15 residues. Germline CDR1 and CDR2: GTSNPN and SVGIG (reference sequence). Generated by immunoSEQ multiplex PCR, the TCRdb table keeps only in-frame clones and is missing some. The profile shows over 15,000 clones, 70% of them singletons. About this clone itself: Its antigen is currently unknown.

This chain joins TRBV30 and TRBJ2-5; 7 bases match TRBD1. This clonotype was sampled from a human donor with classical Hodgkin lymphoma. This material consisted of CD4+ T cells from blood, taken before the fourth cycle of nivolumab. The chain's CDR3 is CAWSGQGGQLKTQYF. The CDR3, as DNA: TGTGCCTGGAGTGGTCAAGGGGGACAGTTGAAGACCCAGTACTTC.